One and the same sample provided the 8 T cell receptor beta chains below, sequenced in a study of blood T cell repertoires in COVID-19. TCRdb keeps only in-frame clones here, not all; method: immunoSEQ multiplex PCR. The sample yields about 140,000 clones, 87% seen once. Sample: PBMCs or T cells enriched from blood (not recorded which). The receptors stem from a man between 60 and 75 years old who had recovered from COVID-19.

The chain links TRBV28 to TRBJ2-2; 9 bases are shared with TRBD2. The trim removed 5 bases at V and 3 bases at J, leaving 7 bases unmatched. The CDR3 loop spans 16 amino acids. From germline, CDR1 is MDHEN and CDR2 SYDVKM. This CDR3 is CASSVASGAYTGELFF. In nucleotides, the CDR3 is TGTGCCAGCAGTGTCGCTAGCGGGGCCTACACCGGGGAGCTGTTTTTT.

This chain connects TRBV7-3 to TRBJ2-1, with a possible D match to TRBD2 (5 bases). The V end was cut by 5 bases, the J end by 9 bases, with 23 bases between. Germline V gives CDR1 SGHTA, CDR2 FQGTGA. The CDR3 covers 16 residues. CDR3 DNA: TGTGCCAGCAGCCCGATTACTAGTTCCCAAGGGCGTGAGCAGTTCTTC. Translation: CASSPITSSQGREQFF.

The chain links TRBV29-1 to TRBJ1-1; 10 nucleotides align to TRBD1. Trimming at V came to 6 bases and at J to 6 bases, leaving 10 bases not matched to a gene. This CDR3 is built from 14 residues. Germline assignment: CDR1 SQVTM and CDR2 ANQGSEA. The CDR3 loop reads CSVGYGDRGSEAFF. The CDR3 DNA reads TGCAGCGTAGGCTACGGGGACAGGGGCTCTGAAGCTTTCTTT.

The rearrangement uses TRBV2 and TRBJ2-2, with D possibly TRBD2 on 5 matching bases. Trimming removed 5 bases from V and 1 base from J, with 8 bases in between. This CDR3 contains 14 residues. The V gene's germline CDR1 is SNHLY and CDR2 FYNNEI. The CDR3 coding sequence is TGTGCCAGCAGTTATACTAGGAACACCGGGGAGCTGTTTTTT. It codes for CASSYTRNTGELFF.

V is TRBV28 and J is TRBJ2-1; D is possibly TRBD2 (5 bases). The V end lost 4 bases, the J end lost 10 bases, and 17 bases lay between the germline ends. CDR3 length: 14 amino acids. The V gene's germline CDR1 is MDHEN and CDR2 SYDVKM. CDR3 nucleotides: TGTGCCAGCAGTTCCGGACCCCTAAGGAGGGAGCAGTTCTTC. Its translation is CASSSGPLRREQFF.

The V and J genes are TRBV25-1 and TRBJ1-1; D is unresolved. Germline V gene data show CDR1 as MGHDK and CDR2 as SYGVNS. The CDR3 consists of 13 residues. With 7 bases removed from V and 0 bases from J, the gap between germline ends came to 9 bases. DNA for the CDR3: TGTGCCAGCACCCGACTTCTGAACACTGAAGCTTTCTTT. Its translation is CASTRLLNTEAFF.

The J gene is TRBJ1-4, the V gene TRBV7-8; TRBD1 aligns across 11 bases. The CDR3 contains 17 residues. CDR1 and CDR2 (germline): SGHVS, FQNEAQ. After removal of 2 bases from V and 6 bases from J, the junction contained 8 bases not matched to a gene. The CDR3 loop is CASSLRRKGQGDEKLFF. The CDR3 DNA follows: TGTGCCAGCAGCTTACGCCGGAAGGGACAGGGGGATGAAAAACTGTTTTTT.

The chain links TRBV2 to TRBJ1-2, with 8 bases that match TRBD1. Per germline, CDR1 SNHLY and CDR2 FYNNEI. J gave up 5 bases and V 7 bases, and 9 bases lay outside the gene matches. This CDR3 has 14 residues. Here the CDR3 DNA reads TGTGCCAGCATCCCCCCGACAGGGGCTTATGGCTACACCTTC. Its translation is CASIPPTGAYGYTF.